The TCR beta chain under discussion was sequenced for a study of cytomegalovirus exposure and HLA in healthy donors. General observations from the study: Presence/absence analyses rested on an assumption that sequencing depth was roughly uniform across donors.

It was with 60 Vbeta and 13 Jbeta primers that the PCR ran. The assay was immunoSEQ multiplex PCR, and TCRdb's table has in-frame clones only and misses some. The sample contains about 160,000 clones, approximately 80% of which appear only once. With regard to this clone: Its cognate antigen is unknown.

V was pared by 7 bases and J by 1 base, with 10 bases between. CDR1 and CDR2 from the germline V gene are SGHDN and FVKESK. The CDR3 has 13 amino acids. This chain connects TRBV14 to TRBJ1-1; unclear D gene. The clonotype was recovered from a woman in her thirties in good health and CMV-seropositive. Input material: PBMCs. The CDR3 loop reads CASNRVANTEAFF. CDR3 coding DNA: TGTGCCAGCAACAGAGTGGCGAACACTGAAGCTTTCTTT.